Listed below are T cell receptor beta chains from one sample, sequenced in a study of quantifying T cell responses using KT2 cells. TCRdb re-derived calls from the UMI-ligation and nested PCR reads in MiXCR, one entry per CDR3 protein. The sample has 40,000 to 55,000 distinct CDR3 sequences; more than 9% are singletons. The specimen sequenced was PBMCs spiked with cells of the T cell clone KT2. The receptors originated from a human donor. The CDR3 runs from the conserved cysteine through the conserved F or W. Fields, in order: J gene, V gene, CDR3 protein.

TRBJ2-2,TRBV5-5,CASSPSGGTNTGELFF
TRBJ2-3,TRBV28,CASSLRLAGVHTQYF
TRBJ2-3,TRBV11-2,CASSYHTNTQYF
TRBJ1-3,TRBV12-3/TRBV12-4,CASSPISQGSGNTIYF
TRBJ1-1,TRBV6-5,CASSPPGRTEAFF
TRBJ1-1,TRBV3-1,CASSRRRQGNTEAFF
TRBJ2-4,TRBV4-2,CASSQDFRGGIRGNIQYF
TRBJ2-3,TRBV24-1,CAAGTHNTDTQYF
TRBJ2-7,TRBV2,CASRGGRIAGAYEQYF
TRBJ2-5,TRBV28,CASRRVLHRSFQETQYF
TRBJ2-3,TRBV7-2,CASSYTGGGDTQYF
TRBJ2-2,TRBV12-3/TRBV12-4,CASSSRAGNTGELFF
TRBJ2-3,TRBV6-1,CASRKRQASASTDTQYF
TRBJ1-3,TRBV6-1,CASSELGLGNTIYF
TRBJ1-2,TRBV7-8,CASSPRTGNYGYTF
TRBJ2-7,TRBV5-6,CASSLGSNEQYF
TRBJ1-2,TRBV12-3/TRBV12-4,CASNRQGLHGYTF
TRBJ2-7,TRBV7-8,CASSLTGLAGDEQYF
TRBJ2-7,TRBV19,CASSRRADRDYEQYF
TRBJ1-1,TRBV11-1,CASSLGEDTEAFF
TRBJ2-3,TRBV12-3/TRBV12-4,CASSLRAGGPTDTQYF
TRBJ1-4,TRBV11-2,CASSLGTEKLFF
TRBJ2-1,TRBV25-1,CASSVQGSYNEQFF
TRBJ1-2,TRBV5-4,CASSLAEGENYGYTF
TRBJ1-2,TRBV13,CASSARLLANYGYTF
TRBJ2-2,TRBV7-2,CASSLESGTGELFF
TRBJ2-1,TRBV6-2/TRBV6-3,CASSYAGGLPYNEQFF
TRBJ1-2,TRBV11-2,CASSSVSQGYDYGYTF
TRBJ2-3,TRBV10-2,CASSESRLAGTDTQYF
TRBJ1-6,TRBV20-1,CSARRSGGSYNSPLHF
TRBJ1-1,TRBV29-1,CSACGGENTEAFF
TRBJ2-3,TRBV7-8,CASSPTAADTQYF
TRBJ2-5,TRBV6-1,CASSITLGETQYF
TRBJ2-7,TRBV5-1,CASSLEYEQYF
TRBJ1-4,TRBV4-1,CASSHPGGGTNEKLFF
TRBJ2-3,TRBV29-1,CSVEDSYSTDTQYF
TRBJ1-1,TRBV2,CASTGFAEAFF
TRBJ2-7,TRBV5-1,CASSLDESGFYEQYF
TRBJ2-3,TRBV4-1,CASSRFRGQLTDTQYF
TRBJ2-7,TRBV6-6,CASSSTGKGYEQYF
TRBJ1-1,TRBV5-1,CASSLTGFGTEAFF
TRBJ1-5,TRBV7-2,CASSSVGQPQHF